This TCR beta chain originates from a study of beta chain features in type 1 diabetes. Germline V gene lookup returns CDR1 KGHSH and CDR2 LQKENI. The CDR3 spans 16 residues. This clone turned up a few times. Expressed TCRB transcripts got sequenced, as all isolated RNA was reverse transcribed. Using immunoSEQ multiplex PCR, the repertoire was profiled, and TCRdb retains in-frame clones only, with some absent. The sample includes 900,000 or so clones, 17% of them seen just once. V is TRBV18 and J is TRBJ2-5, with D maybe TRBD1 (6 bases). The DNA end is more similar to TRBJ2-7, so the J call may be wrong. The source is a young woman in good health. What was sequenced was naive CD4+ T cells from blood. The CDR3 nucleotides read TGTGCCAGCTCACCGAACCTCGCAGGGGCCGGGTACGAGCAGTACTTC. This codes for CASSPNLAGAGYEQYF.